This TCR beta chain was sequenced in a study of chemoradiotherapy in HPV16-positive cancers. The overall study: Candidate HPV-specific T-cell clones and common TCR motifs came from functional assays in a couple of HPV16-positive patients. Study-wide results and caveats: Functional assays defining HPV-specific T cells used only a couple of HPV16-positive patients. Candidate HPV-specific clones and E7-related TCR motifs grew in tumor during treatment.

This CDR3 spans 16 amino acids. V shed 0 bases and J 9 bases; nucleotides not matched to a gene: 13. Per germline, CDR1 SGHRS and CDR2 YFSETQ. Turning to this clone: Its antigen is still unknown.

Sequencing was performed with immunoSEQ multiplex PCR; in TCRdb, only in-frame clones are kept and a portion is missing. This table has about 8,900 clones, over 80% appearing once. Samples were taken several times over chemoradiotherapy. The material sequenced was blood, taken from a patient who underwent chemoradiotherapy. The sequence was collected from a human donor with HPV-associated anogenital cancer. The chain joins TRBV5-1 to TRBJ1-2; TRBD1 agrees at 8 bases. In nucleotides, the CDR3 is TGCGCCAGCAGCTTGGAATTGGGACAGGCCTCTATTCGCTACACCTTC. Encoded protein: CASSLELGQASIRYTF. Drawing the rest from reference TRBV5-1 and TRBJ1-2, the complete variable domain is KAGVTQTPRYLIKTRGQQVTLSCSPISGHRSVSWYQQTPGQGLQFLFEYFSETQRNKGNFPGRFSGRQFSNSRSEMNVSTLELGDSALYLCASSLELGQASIRYTFGSGTRLTVV.